These T cell receptor beta chains were read from a single sample in a study of blood T cell repertoires in COVID-19. Sequenced by immunoSEQ multiplex PCR; TCRdb stores in-frame clones only, minus some. The sample yields almost 300,000 clones, 85% to 90% seen once. Sequenced sample: peripheral blood. Receptors were obtained from a woman in her 30s with COVID-19, enrolled during active disease. The CDR3 runs from the conserved cysteine through the conserved F or W. Fields, in order: CDR3 length, clone size, D gene, V gene, J gene, CDR3 DNA, CDR3 protein. A D gene is named only where the DNA matches it firmly. Part of the rows lack a size; the others show once, few, many or a class for expanded clones.

>15|.|.|TRBV11-3|TRBJ2-5
TGTGCCAGCAGCGCCTCCTGGGCCGTAAAAGAGACCCAGTACTTC
CASSASWAVKETQYF
>17|.|TRBD2|TRBV5-1|TRBJ2-5
TGCGCCAGCAGCACCCTGACTAGCGGGGGGAACCAAGAGACCCAGTACTTC
CASSTLTSGGNQETQYF
>14|.|.|TRBV28|TRBJ1-5
TGTGCCAGCAGCCCGGGGGGGAGAGATCAGCCCCAGCATTTT
CASSPGGRDQPQHF
>14|.|TRBD2|TRBV30|TRBJ2-1
TGTGCCTGGGATTCAACTAGCGGGGGGGCCATGGAGTTCTTC
CAWDSTSGGAMEFF
>15|.|.|TRBV11-2|TRBJ1-5
TGTGCCAGCAGCGTGGGAGGGCCCCCGAATCAGCCCCAGCATTTT
CASSVGGPPNQPQHF
>15|.|TRBD1|TRBV27|TRBJ1-1
TGTGCCAGCAGTTGGGGACAGGGGGCGAACACTGAAGCTTTCTTT
CASSWGQGANTEAFF
>14|.|.|TRBV27|TRBJ1-1
TGTGCCAGCAGTTGGGACATGGCGGCCCCTGAAGCTTTCTTT
CASSWDMAAPEAFF
>13|.|.|TRBV7-9|TRBJ2-2
TGTGCCAGCAGCCTCGGGGGCACCGGGGAGCTGTTTTTT
CASSLGGTGELFF
>14|.|TRBD1|TRBV19|TRBJ2-3
TGTGCCACCCTACAGGGGGCCAGCACAGATACGCAGTATTTT
CATLQGASTDTQYF
>15|.|.|TRBV20-1|TRBJ2-7
TGCAGTGCTAGTATCCTTGGGGGGTCTCACTACGAGCAGTACTTC
CSASILGGSHYEQYF
>13|.|.|TRBV11-2|TRBJ1-2
TGTGCCAGCAGGTACAGGGAACACTATGGCTACACCTTC
CASRYREHYGYTF
>14|.|.|TRBV4-1|TRBJ1-1
TGCGCCAGCAGCCAAGACCCCCGGCGGTCTGAAGCTTTCTTT
CASSQDPRRSEAFF
>15|.|.|TRBV12-1|TRBJ2-1
TGTGCCAGCAGCTTTGCGAGGCACCCCCGGTATGAGCAGTTCTTC
CASSFARHPRYEQFF
>14|.|.|TRBV11-2|TRBJ2-7
TGTGCCAGCAGCTCTTTAGCGGACAAAGGGGAGCAGTACTTC
CASSSLADKGEQYF
>14|.|.|TRBV5-1|TRBJ1-6
TGCGCCAGCAGCTTGGGACAAACACCATCACCCCTCCACTTT
CASSLGQTPSPLHF
>15|.|.|TRBV4-2|TRBJ2-2
TGTGCCAGCAGCCAACCTGGCCGGGGTTTCGGGGAGCTGTTTTTT
CASSQPGRGFGELFF
>14|.|.|TRBV27|TRBJ2-3
TGTGCCAGCAGCACAGGGATTCTCCCAGATACGCAGTATTTT
CASSTGILPDTQYF
>12|few|.|TRBV2|TRBJ1-3
TGTGCCAGCTCAGGGTCTGGAAACACCATATATTTT
CASSGSGNTIYF
>13|.|.|TRBV7-9|TRBJ1-2
TGTGCCAGCAGCTTAGATATCGGGGAGGGCTACACCTTC
CASSLDIGEGYTF
>15|.|TRBD2|TRBV11-3|TRBJ2-1
TGTGCCAGCAGCTGGACTAGCGGGGTATACAATGAGCAGTTCTTC
CASSWTSGVYNEQFF
>11|once|.|TRBV27|TRBJ1-4
TGTGCCAGCAGTTTAGGCGAAAAACTGTTTTTT
CASSLGEKLFF
>14|.|.|TRBV27|TRBJ1-1
TGTGCCAGCACTGCTGGACTTCTGAACACTGAAGCTTTCTTT
CASTAGLLNTEAFF
>15|.|TRBD1|TRBV30|TRBJ1-2
TGTGCCTGGAGTGGAGGGACAGGGGGTCACTATGGCTACACCTTC
CAWSGGTGGHYGYTF
>15|.|.|TRBV7-2|TRBJ1-3
TGTGCCAGCAGCCGCGCTTGGTCCTCAGGAAACACCATATATTTT
CASSRAWSSGNTIYF
>13|once|.|TRBV6-1|TRBJ1-5
TGTGCCAGCAGTGATATTAGAAATCAGCCCCAGCATTTT
CASSDIRNQPQHF
>13|.|TRBD2|TRBV2|TRBJ2-5
TGTGCCAGCGGGGGGGAGGGGCGGAAGACCCAGTACTTC
CASGGEGRKTQYF
>18|.|.|TRBV7-9|TRBJ1-3
TGTGCCAGCAGCAAGGGGACAAAAGGTAAGGTCTCTGGAAACACCATATATTTT
CASSKGTKGKVSGNTIYF
>17|.|TRBD2|TRBV10-2|TRBJ2-5
TGCGCCAGCAGTGAGTGGGCTAGCGGGGGCCGGAGGGAGACCCAGTACTTC
CASSEWASGGRRETQYF
>16|.|TRBD1|TRBV4-2|TRBJ1-4
TGTGCCAGCAGCCGACCCCGACAGGGGGCAGGTGAAAAACTGTTTTTT
CASSRPRQGAGEKLFF
>16|.|.|TRBV4-2|TRBJ2-7
TGTGCCAGCAGCCAAGATGATGGACAGCTGAGCTACGAGCAGTACTTC
CASSQDDGQLSYEQYF
>15|.|TRBD1|TRBV30|TRBJ1-2
TGTGCCTGGACGCGCCCGGCAGGGGGGATCTATGGCTACACCTTC
CAWTRPAGGIYGYTF
>13|.|TRBD2|TRBV2|TRBJ2-7
TGTGCCAGAAGGGAGGGCAGCTCCTACGAGCAGTACTTC
CARREGSSYEQYF
>18|once|TRBD1|TRBV10-3|TRBJ2-7
TGTGCCATCAGTGAGGGGGGCATAACAGGGGGCAAAATATACGAGCAGTACTTC
CAISEGGITGGKIYEQYF
>14|.|.|TRBV7-9|TRBJ2-3
TGTGCCAGCAGCTTCGGACTACACACAGATACGCAGTATTTT
CASSFGLHTDTQYF
>14|once|.|TRBV5-1|TRBJ1-2
TGCGCCAGCAGCTTGGACGTTCGGAGCGGTGGCTACACCTTC
CASSLDVRSGGYTF